This TCR beta chain was profiled in a study of blood T cells in healthy people across ages (dated by TCRdb to between 2015 and 2016). Notes on the research overall: In model experiments, roughly one uniquely barcoded TCR beta cDNA molecule per two T cells was captured by template switching. To track age-related changes in TCR beta repertoire diversity, the study relied on deep sequencing normalized with unique cDNA molecular identifiers. Donors were grouped into four age groups: young (average about 15 years), middle-aged (about 38), aged (approximately 67) and long-lived (about 82). To avoid experimental bias, donors of different ages were distributed randomly across sequencing lanes. For two donors (one aged 18 to 29 and one aged 80 or older), the study analyzed two additional independent replicas of 1 million unique cDNA reads from the same blood draw.

Library generation was performed with 5' RACE. The sequencer was an Illumina HiSeq 2500. A second 7 to 11 cycle PCR used a sample-barcoded 5' primer and a J-beta primer mix. A unique molecular identifier was introduced onto each TCR beta cDNA molecule by a template-switch 5' adaptor carrying 12 random nucleotides. Each sample yielded at least 2.5 million CDR3-containing paired-end reads. First-strand cDNA synthesis was performed from all RNA using the Mint cDNA synthesis kit, with priming by a TRBC-specific oligonucleotide. All cDNA was treated with uracil-DNA glycosylase and then went through a first 18-cycle PCR with the universal primers M1SS and BC2_uni_R. As for the original processing: Normalization of each sample was performed by random selection of 1 million high-quality reads, each carrying a distinct molecular identifier. Reads sharing molecular identifiers were discarded rather than binned into consensus sequences. MiTCR, set to a Q25 quality threshold and the strictest error-elimination algorithm, was used for CDR3 identification, clonotype clustering and error correction. A nonparametric unseen species model with Euler transformation was used to estimate a lower bound on total TCR beta diversity. Clones were called with MiXCR by TCRdb after fastp trimmed the public reads at Q25, and only in-frame beta chains were retained. Under each unique CDR3 protein, matching rows form one entry showing the most common genes and DNA. The V and J calls reflect TCRdb's pipeline rather than the authors' work. The sample data list around 1,600,000 distinct CDR3 sequences, and about 42% of these were observed just once. The top ten clonotypes cover more than 4% of the sample.

Results and caveats for the whole study, not just this receptor: Because profiling used bulk unsorted PBMCs, naive and antigen-experienced compartments could not be compared conclusively. Observed TCR beta diversity per million T cells fell roughly linearly with age, and a significant reduction was already apparent by age around 40. A strong correlation was found between observed TCR beta diversity and the percentage of naive T cells measured by flow cytometry. The long-lived group showed more naive CD4+ T cells, fewer expanded clones and increased TCR diversity than the aged group, suggesting age selection. Donor CMV infection status was unknown, potentially confounding age-related changes in expanded clonotypes. Estimates of total diversity based on one million sequenced T cells were regarded as lower bounds and as underestimates.

Concerning this clonotype: Its binding antigen is unknown. There are no base qualities to consult, and no much larger clone falls within one base.

The CDR3 spans 17 residues, from the cysteine through the phenylalanine. Only CDR3 DNA remains: 51 bases, in frame from the first base. V is trimmed back by 5 bases and J by 0 bases, and the junction contains 8 bases that no gene match accounts for. CDR1 and CDR2 (DFQATT, SNEGSKA) derive from the germline V gene (reference sequence). Donors were under 40 systemically healthy Caucasian individuals from Russia aged roughly 6 to 90 years. Each donor gave around 9 milliliters of peripheral blood, collected into EDTA-treated Vacutainer tubes. Ficoll-Paque density-gradient centrifugation was used to isolate PBMCs, with at least 6 million per sample. Trizol reagent was used to extract total RNA from PBMCs, with at least 6 micrograms per sample. For every donor, flow cytometry on a PBMC aliquot measured the percentage of naive CD45RAhigh/CD27high T cells.

The clonotype originates from a woman under 30 in good health. The sequence links TRBV20-1 to TRBJ2-7, and TRBD2 aligns with 15 junction nucleotides. Material: blood. The bases are TGCAGTGCTGTAGGGACTAGCGGGGGGCCGAGCTCCTACGAGCAGTACTTC. The resulting protein is CSAVGTSGGPSSYEQYF.